The subject of this entry is one TCR beta chain. This entry comes from a study of T cell changes during pregnancy in multiple sclerosis. The germline V gene encodes CDR1 LGHNA and CDR2 YSLEER. CDR3 length: 15 residues. Trimming pared 0 bases from V and 4 bases from J, leaving 12 bases between. Profiled with immunoSEQ multiplex PCR; TCRdb holds only in-frame clones, not every one. The top ten clones hold over 6.5% of a sample with tens of thousands of clones, about 91% of them seen once. Sample: CD8+ T cells from peripheral blood mononuclear cells, taken before pregnancy. This clonotype was obtained from a female donor with multiple sclerosis, enrolled in a pregnancy study. This chain links TRBV4-3 with TRBJ1-1; weak D call: TRBD1 (5 bases). CDR3 sequence (DNA): TGCGCCAGCAGCCAAGATTTCGGGGGGAGCACTGAAGCTTTCTTT. Protein: CASSQDFGGSTEAFF.